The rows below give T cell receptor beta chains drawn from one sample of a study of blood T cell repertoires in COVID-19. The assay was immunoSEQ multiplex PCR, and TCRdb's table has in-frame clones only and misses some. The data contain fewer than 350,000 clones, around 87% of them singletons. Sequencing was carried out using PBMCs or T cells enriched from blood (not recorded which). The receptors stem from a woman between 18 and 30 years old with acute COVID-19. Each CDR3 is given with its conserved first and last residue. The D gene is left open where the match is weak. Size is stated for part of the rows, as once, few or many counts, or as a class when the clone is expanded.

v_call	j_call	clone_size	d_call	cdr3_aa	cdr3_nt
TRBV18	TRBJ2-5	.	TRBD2	CASSLTSSETQYF	TGTGCCAGCTCGCTGACTAGCTCGGAGACCCAGTACTTC
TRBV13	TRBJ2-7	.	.	CASSNRQGYEQYF	TGTGCCAGCAGCAACAGACAAGGCTACGAGCAGTACTTC
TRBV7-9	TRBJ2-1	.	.	CASSVTRDSFNEQFF	TGTGCCAGCAGCGTTACCCGGGACTCCTTCAATGAGCAGTTCTTC
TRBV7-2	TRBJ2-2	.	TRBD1	CASSLGGRGFTGELFF	TGTGCCAGCAGCTTAGGAGGCAGGGGGTTCACCGGGGAGCTGTTTTTT
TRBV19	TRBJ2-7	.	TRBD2	CASSSGRAYEQYF	TGTGCCAGTAGTAGCGGGAGAGCCTACGAGCAGTACTTC
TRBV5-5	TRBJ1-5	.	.	CASSTGRAAQPQHF	TGTGCCAGCAGCACCGGCAGGGCTGCCCAGCCCCAGCATTTT
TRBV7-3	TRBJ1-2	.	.	CASSPTAGYGYTF	TGTGCCAGCAGCCCAACCGCGGGATATGGCTACACCTTC
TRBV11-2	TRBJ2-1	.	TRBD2	CASSPLLGLANSYNEQFF	TGTGCCAGCAGCCCCCTTTTGGGACTAGCGAATAGCTACAATGAGCAGTTCTTC
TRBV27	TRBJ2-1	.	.	CASRPQGWVGNEQFF	TGTGCCAGCAGACCACAGGGCTGGGTAGGCAATGAGCAGTTCTTC
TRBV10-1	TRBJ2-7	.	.	CASSAAGAAYEQYF	TGCGCCAGCAGCGCGGCGGGTGCCGCCTACGAGCAGTACTTC
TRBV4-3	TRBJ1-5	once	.	CASSQDTGQYNQPQHF	TGCGCCAGCAGCCAAGATACAGGGCAATACAATCAGCCCCAGCATTTT
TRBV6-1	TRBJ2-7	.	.	CASSEILAGSYEQYF	TGTGCCAGCAGTGAAATCCTAGCAGGTTCCTACGAGCAGTACTTC
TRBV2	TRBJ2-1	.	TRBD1	CASKPRQGRDNEQFF	TGTGCCAGCAAGCCGAGACAGGGACGGGACAATGAGCAGTTCTTC
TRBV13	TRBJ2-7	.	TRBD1	CASSSGQVSYEQYF	TGTGCCAGCAGCTCCGGACAGGTCTCCTACGAGCAGTACTTC
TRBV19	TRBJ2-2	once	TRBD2	CASSIGGVAGNTGELFF	TGTGCCAGTAGTATAGGAGGGGTAGCGGGGAACACCGGGGAGCTGTTTTTT
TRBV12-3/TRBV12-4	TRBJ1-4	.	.	CASSPRGVKLFF	TGTGCCAGCAGTCCCAGGGGAGTAAAACTGTTTTTT
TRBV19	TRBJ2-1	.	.	CASSSREREQFF	TGTGCCAGTAGTAGCCGGGAGCGTGAGCAGTTCTTC